A single sample is the source of the 30 T cell receptor beta chains below, sequenced in a study of metastatic and nonmetastatic thyroid tumors (dated by TCRdb to the early 2020s). Library method: PCR. The sequencer listed for this sample is Illumina HiSeq 4000. In-frame beta chains were kept once TCRdb had trimmed the public reads at Q25 with fastp and called clones with MiXCR. Counted in this sample were some 26,000 clones; roughly 24% of them appeared once. The top ten hold approximately 16% of the sample. No patient had received any treatment before thyroid surgery. Input material: blood. All receptors come from a male donor with papillary thyroid cancer or a benign thyroid nodule (not recorded which). Some clones in this sample may be carry-over from other donors' samples.

There are many counts of this clone. The chain couples TRBV19 to TRBJ1-5; no firm D call. This CDR3 comprises 15 residues. Trimming stripped 8 bases from V and 4 bases from J, with 18 bases between. Germline V CDR1 and CDR2: LNHDA, SQIVND (reference sequence). The CDR3 DNA is TGTGCCAGTTCCAATGCCCAGGTATTAAATCAGCCCCAGCATTTT. It codes for CASSNAQVLNQPQHF. Filled out from reference TRBV19 and TRBJ1-5, the complete variable domain reads DGGITQSPKYLFRKEGQNVTLSCEQNLNHDAMYWYRQDPGQGLRLIYYSQIVNDFQKGDIAEGYSVSREKKESFPLTVTSAQKNPTAFYLCASSNAQVLNQPQHFGDGTRLSIL.

This clone was picked up many times. Possible read error: a much larger clone is one base away. CDR3 loop: CASSYPRLETQYF. As DNA, the CDR3 is TGTGCCAGCAGTTACCCGCGTTTAGAGACCCAGTACTTC. The chain has TRBV6-6 and TRBJ2-5; D call uncertain. CDR3 length equals 13 residues. Between the trimmed V and J ends, which lost 2 bases and 4 bases, there was a span of 8 bases. The germline gives CDR1 MNHNY, CDR2 SVGAGI (reference sequence).

In this sample, this clone is medium-sized. J is TRBJ2-1 and V is TRBV20-1, with TRBD2 matching over 14 bases. V trimming: 3 bases; J trimming: 9 bases; junction bases outside the gene matches: 4. This CDR3 has 14 amino acids. CDR1 and CDR2 from the germline V gene are DFQATT and SNEGSKA (reference sequence). The CDR3 is CSARGTSGSGEQFF. The DNA for the CDR3 is TGCAGTGCTAGGGGGACTAGCGGGAGTGGTGAGCAGTTCTTC.

Notes on this clone: An end of the junction differs from the germline gene, which may be a read error. V gene TRBV4-1 combines with J gene TRBJ1-3, with D unresolved. The germline CDR1 and CDR2 sequences are MGHRA and YSYEKL. This CDR3 spans 17 amino acids. DNA of the CDR3: TGCGCCAGGAGCCTCGGAGGTATCATCCTCTCTGGAAACACCATATATTTT. Translated: CARSLGGIILSGNTIYF.

Sample share makes this clone medium-sized (0.01 to 0.1%). The rearrangement joins TRBV6-1 to TRBJ2-7; 14 bases are shared with TRBD2. Germline CDR1 reads MNHNS; CDR2 reads SASEGT. The J segment lost 4 bases and the V segment lost 9 bases, leaving 2 bases of the junction unmatched. CDR3 length equals 13 residues. The CDR3 DNA is TGTGCCAGGACTAGCGGGAGGGTATACGAGCAGTACTTC. This translates into CARTSGRVYEQYF.

There are a few counts of this clone. The chain carries TRBV6-1 and TRBJ2-7, with 9 bases lining up with TRBD1. Germline V gene data show CDR1 as MNHNS and CDR2 as SASEGT. The CDR3 contains 17 residues. J was trimmed by 4 bases and V by 2 bases; bases with no gene match: 12. The CDR3 bases are TGTGCCAGCAGTGAAACAGTCAGGAACAGGGGGCTATACGAGCAGTACTTC. It specifies CASSETVRNRGLYEQYF.

This clone was picked up many times. The CDR3 loop reads CASSEGGRSADTQYF. The DNA of the CDR3 is TGTGCCAGCAGTGAAGGCGGGAGGTCTGCAGATACGCAGTATTTT. The genes are TRBV28 and TRBJ2-3; 8 bases match TRBD2. This CDR3 is 15 amino acids long. Germline-derived CDR1 and CDR2 are MDHEN and SYDVKM. Trimming removed 5 bases from V and 4 bases from J; junction bases left unmatched: 8.

This chain connects TRBV2 to TRBJ2-3; D gene uncertain. The CDR3 runs to 14 residues. Trimming left V 6 bases short and J 0 bases short, with 10 bases between. The germline V gene encodes CDR1 SNHLY and CDR2 FYNNEI. CDR3 residues: CASSAWVSTDTQYF. CDR3 nucleotides: TGTGCCAGCAGCGCCTGGGTAAGCACAGATACGCAGTATTTT.

By share of the sample, this clone is large (0.1 to 1%). The chain couples TRBV6-2 or TRBV6-3 to TRBJ2-7, with 8 bases fitting TRBD1. V dropped 2 bases and J dropped 1; count of bases not matched to a gene: 1. The CDR3 consists of 14 residues. The V gene's germline CDR1 is MNHEY and CDR2 SVGEGT. The CDR3 DNA reads TGTGCCAGCAGTTACCAGGGGGCATCCTACGAGCAGTACTTC. Protein: CASSYQGASYEQYF.

This clone was recorded many times. The rearrangement links TRBV20-1 to TRBJ1-6, with D possibly matching TRBD1 (5 bases). In germline, CDR1 is DFQATT, CDR2 SNEGSKA (reference sequence). The CDR3 is 16 residues long. Trimming shortened V by 0 bases and J by 1 base, and 10 bases separated the two germline ends. CDR3 residues: CSAREEGLSYNSPLHF. In DNA form, the CDR3 reads TGCAGTGCTAGAGAGGAGGGGCTTTCCTATAATTCACCCCTCCACTTT.

This clone ranks as medium-sized (0.01 to 0.1%). The rearrangement uses TRBV18 and TRBJ2-7, with 8 bases identical to TRBD1. V shed 3 bases, J shed 6 bases, and the junction held 10 bases outside the gene matches. Per germline, CDR1 KGHSH and CDR2 LQKENI. There are 15 residues in the CDR3. CDR3 in DNA: TGTGCCAGCTCACCCCGACAGGGGCTGACCCGCGAGCAGTACTTC. Protein sequence: CASSPRQGLTREQYF. The complete variable domain, with remaining parts taken from reference TRBV18 and TRBJ2-7, reads NAGVMQNPRHLVRRRGQEARLRCSPMKGHSHVYWYRQLPEEGLKFMVYLQKENIIDESGMPKERFSAEFPKEGPSILRIQQVVRGDSAAYFCASSPRQGLTREQYFGPGTRLTVT.

This clone was seen more than once but under ten times. The chain links TRBV6-5 to TRBJ2-3; D is perhaps TRBD2 (6 bases). Germline-derived CDR1 and CDR2 are MNHEY and SVGAGI. The CDR3 contains 14 residues. V lost 2 bases and J 0 bases, leaving 6 bases between the germline ends. The CDR3 region is CASSYAGSTDTQYF. CDR3 DNA sequence: TGTGCCAGCAGTTACGCGGGAAGCACAGATACGCAGTATTTT.

This clone was observed a single time. This rearrangement joins TRBV5-4 to TRBJ1-1; D remains ambiguous. Trimming removed 0 bases from V and 7 bases from J, with 19 bases in between. CDR1 is SGHNT, CDR2 YYREEE, per germline (reference sequence). This CDR3 comprises 16 residues. The CDR3 loop reads CASSLAMAAGEDEAFF. As DNA, the CDR3 is TGTGCCAGCAGCTTGGCGATGGCGGCGGGCGAAGATGAAGCTTTCTTT.

This clone was counted many times. V is TRBV5-8 and J is TRBJ2-6; TRBD1 aligns across 10 bases. Losses at the gene ends were 0 bases for V and 0 bases for J; bases not matched to a gene: 6. The CDR3 is made up of 19 amino acids. The germline gives CDR1 SGHTS, CDR2 YDEGEE. The CDR3 region has the DNA TGTGCCAGCAGCTTGGGCTGGGGGACAGGGGTCTCTGGGGCCAACGTCCTGACTTTC. It translates to CASSLGWGTGVSGANVLTF.

This clone showed up many times. V usage is TRBV6-2 or TRBV6-3 and J usage is TRBJ1-4, with TRBD1 identical over 8 bases. This CDR3 contains 15 residues. V gave up 5 bases and J gave up 6 bases; unmatched junction bases: 8. Germline CDR1 reads MNHEY; CDR2 reads SVGEGT. Here the CDR3 DNA reads TGTGCCAGCAGTGGACGGACAGGGAGAGATGAAAAACTGTTTTTT. Protein sequence: CASSGRTGRDEKLFF.

This clone was picked up many times. A much larger clone sits a single nucleotide away, making a read error possible. The rearrangement links TRBV20-1 to TRBJ2-7; maybe TRBD1 (5 bases). V dropped 1 base and J dropped 7 bases, with 17 bases sitting between them. Germline V lookup: CDR1 DFQATT, CDR2 SNEGSKA (reference sequence). The CDR3 runs to 14 residues. The CDR3 DNA is TGCAGTGCTAGAGGTAGGGGCCCCCTGGGTGAGCAGTACTTC. Translation: CSARGRGPLGEQYF.

The table lists this clone with many counts. V usage is TRBV4-1 and J usage is TRBJ2-1, with 9 nucleotides matching TRBD2. The V gene end was trimmed by 0 bases and the J gene end by 4 bases; junction bases not matched to a gene: 13. CDR3 length equals 19 residues. Per the germline V gene, CDR1 is MGHRA and CDR2 is YSYEKL. The CDR3 DNA reads as TGCGCCAGCAGCCAAGACGCTTTTTTAGCGGGAGTCATATACAATGAGCAGTTCTTC. Translation: CASSQDAFLAGVIYNEQFF.

This clone showed up many times. The chain uses TRBV12-5 and TRBJ1-4; D remains ambiguous. V lost 2 bases and J lost 7, with 14 bases in between. The length of the CDR3 is 15 residues. Germline values: CDR1 LGHNT, CDR2 FRNRAP. The CDR3 DNA follows: TGTGCTAGTGGTTTGATGGGAATAGGAGGTGAAAAACTGTTTTTT. It encodes CASGLMGIGGEKLFF.

This clone was counted many times. The chain carries TRBV7-9 and TRBJ1-3; D is unresolved. V was cut by 0 bases and J by 3 bases, with 3 bases left in between. The CDR3 totals 13 residues. Germline-derived CDR1 and CDR2 are SEHNR and FQNEAQ (reference sequence). CDR3 nucleotides: TGTGCCAGCAGCTTAGCTAGTGGAAACACCATATATTTT. This sequence encodes CASSLASGNTIYF.

This clone is classed as medium-sized. The chain links TRBV20-1 to TRBJ2-7; 8 nucleotides align to TRBD2. The CDR3 consists of 13 residues. Looked up from germline, CDR1 is DFQATT and CDR2 is SNEGSKA (reference sequence). The V gene end was trimmed by 1 base and the J gene end by 6 bases; junction bases not matched to a gene: 5. The CDR3: CSARGAGVGEQYF. CDR3 in DNA: TGCAGTGCTAGAGGAGCGGGAGTGGGCGAGCAGTACTTC.

The table lists this clone with many counts. The chain employs TRBV6-2 or TRBV6-3 and TRBJ1-4; D is undetermined. Trimming took 2 bases from V and 0 from J, leaving 13 bases between them. Germline CDR1 reads MNHEY; CDR2 reads SVGEGT. CDR3 length equals 17 residues. DNA of the CDR3: TGTGCCAGCAGTTACAGGGTTTCGCGCGCAACTAATGAAAAACTGTTTTTT. This codes for CASSYRVSRATNEKLFF.

This clone was observed at least ten times. The chain recombines TRBV27 with TRBJ1-1; D is undetermined. This CDR3 is 15 amino acids long. Per germline, CDR1 MNHEY and CDR2 SMNVEV (reference sequence). Trimming took 4 bases from V and 0 from J, leaving 12 bases between them. CDR3 loop: CASSSPPGMNTEAFF. The CDR3 DNA reads as TGTGCCAGCAGTTCGCCCCCGGGCATGAACACTGAAGCTTTCTTT.

The rearrangement links TRBV28 to TRBJ1-2; D remains ambiguous. CDR1 and CDR2 from the germline V gene are MDHEN and SYDVKM. V was shortened by 2 bases and J by 4 bases, with 5 bases between the two germline ends. The CDR3 runs 12 residues. CDR3 loop: CASSLRLYGYTF. The CDR3 DNA is TGTGCCAGCAGTTTAAGGCTCTATGGCTACACCTTC.

The gene calls are TRBV20-1 and TRBJ2-6; tentative D call: TRBD1 (5 bases). The length of the CDR3 is 13 residues. The germline gives CDR1 DFQATT, CDR2 SNEGSKA (reference sequence). The ends were cut back, 8 bases at V and 0 bases at J, with 8 bases in the middle. This CDR3 is CSTQGSGANVLTF. The CDR3 DNA follows: TGCAGTACCCAGGGCTCTGGGGCCAACGTCCTGACTTTC.

This clone was seen a single time. The chain uses TRBV13 and TRBJ2-7, with no clear D. The CDR3 contains 12 residues. CDR1 PRHDT and CDR2 FYEKMQ come from the germline V gene (reference sequence). Deletions cut 0 bases from V and 7 bases from J, with 7 bases between. The CDR3: CASSLGPWEQYF. The CDR3 region has the DNA TGTGCCAGCAGCTTAGGGCCATGGGAGCAGTACTTC.

This clone was counted many times. The chain combines TRBV20-1 with TRBJ2-7, with D maybe TRBD2 (6 bases). Germline CDR1 and CDR2: DFQATT and SNEGSKA (reference sequence). V lost 7 bases and J lost 5, with 18 bases in between. CDR3 size: 13 residues. The CDR3 DNA reads as TGCAGTGGTCTCCCTCGGGGGTTCAACGAGCAGTACTTC. Residues: CSGLPRGFNEQYF.

This clone was detected many times. This sequence joins TRBV5-1 and TRBJ2-1; a possible D gene is TRBD2 (5 bases). The CDR3 totals 16 residues. In germline, CDR1 is SGHRS, CDR2 YFSETQ. Trimming took 2 bases from V and 6 from J, leaving 18 bases between them. CDR3 in DNA: TGCGCCAGCAGCTTTGCGGGCAATCCCCCTACCAATGAGCAGTTCTTC. Amino acids: CASSFAGNPPTNEQFF.

This clone is medium-sized within its sample. The chain recombines TRBV5-1 with TRBJ1-6; 7 bases fit TRBD1. The CDR3 runs to 15 residues. After removal of 0 bases from V and 7 bases from J, the junction contained 4 bases not matched to a gene. Looked up from germline, CDR1 is SGHRS and CDR2 is YFSETQ. The CDR3 here is CASSLGQGGNSPLHF. DNA of the CDR3: TGCGCCAGCAGCTTGGGACAGGGTGGGAATTCACCCCTCCACTTT.

V and J are TRBV20-1 and TRBJ1-6, with D maybe TRBD1 (5 bases). CDR3 length: 13 residues. V was trimmed by 5 bases and J by 9 bases, leaving 14 bases between them. Germline assignment: CDR1 DFQATT and CDR2 SNEGSKA (reference sequence). The CDR3 sequence is CSASDMGRSPLHF. DNA for the CDR3: TGCAGTGCTTCCGACATGGGGCGTTCACCCCTCCACTTT.

This clone was recorded at least ten times. The gene calls are TRBV4-1 and TRBJ2-1; the D is unclear. In germline, CDR1 is MGHRA, CDR2 YSYEKL. Trimming took off 1 base at V and 9 bases at J, with 19 bases between the two ends. This CDR3 is 16 amino acids long. DNA of the CDR3: TGCGCCAGCAGCCAAGTAGACCTACTGAGCTATGGTGAGCAGTTCTTC. Translated, it gives CASSQVDLLSYGEQFF.